This TCR beta chain stems from a study of OX40 agonist ivuxolimab in advanced cancers. Study-wide context: Every patient in dose escalation had hepatocellular carcinoma, melanoma, renal cell or head and neck cancer. Three partial responders included one hepatocellular carcinoma patient and two cutaneous melanoma patients.

TCRdb keeps only in-frame clones here, not all; method: immunoSEQ multiplex PCR. The sample holds under 80,000 clones, almost 90% seen once. Germline assignment: CDR1 SGHDT and CDR2 YYEEEE. V lost 1 base and J 2 bases, leaving 18 bases between the germline ends. CDR3 size: 17 residues. Concerning this clone itself: The antigen remains undetermined.

Overall study results and limits: Dose levels from 0.1 to 3.0 mg/kg saw CD4+ and CD8+ blood T cells expand clonally by week 6.

Sequenced here: CD4+ or CD8+ T cells sorted from blood, sampled in a trial of the OX40 agonist ivuxolimab. This TCR came from an adult with an advanced solid tumor such as melanoma, head and neck, liver or kidney cancer. The chain couples TRBV5-6 to TRBJ1-2; D is perhaps TRBD1 (5 bases). The CDR3 here is CASSLSVRVGENYGYTF. The CDR3 DNA sequence: TGTGCCAGCAGCTTGTCGGTTCGGGTGGGGGAGAACTATGGCTACACCTTC.